What follows is one T cell receptor beta chain and its context. The data belong to a study of shared clonotypes between healthy human individuals. The wider study: Donor composition was two women and three men, aged 18 to 49.

Germline-derived CDR1 and CDR2 are SGHNT and YYREEE (reference sequence). CDR3 length: 14 amino acids. The V and J ends lost 5 bases and 0 bases respectively, with 12 bases between them. Profiling relied on immunoSEQ multiplex PCR, and the TCRdb table lists in-frame clones only, not all of them. This repertoire shows roughly 1.4 million clones, about 98.5% found once; its top ten account for about 0.4%. Study donors comprised healthy, HIV-negative adults devoid of recent acute infection or vaccination. The source of this sequence is a man aged 25 to 40 in good health. This rearrangement joins TRBV5-4 to TRBJ2-7; D is undetermined. The material sequenced was naive CD4+ T cells sorted from blood. Subset given: CD45RA+ positively selected. In nucleotides, the CDR3 is TGTGCCAGCAGTCTATCTTCCTACTCCTACGAGCAGTACTTC. Encoded protein: CASSLSSYSYEQYF.